This TCR beta chain originates from a study of T cell changes during pregnancy in multiple sclerosis. Sequenced by immunoSEQ multiplex PCR; TCRdb stores in-frame clones only, minus some. The sample holds roughly 110,000 clones; around 90% are singletons and the top ten take just under 0.8%. V was pared by 4 bases and J by 3 bases, with 18 bases between. The CDR3 runs to 16 residues. CDR1 and CDR2 from the germline V gene are SGHDN and FVKESK. The J gene is TRBJ1-1, the V gene TRBV14; D unclear. The receptor was isolated from a female donor in good health, enrolled as a control in a pregnancy study. Specimen: peripheral blood, collected in the third trimester of pregnancy. The CDR3 DNA sequence: TGTGCCAGCAGCCTCGGGAGCCTTAACTTGGACACTGAAGCTTTCTTT. This sequence encodes CASSLGSLNLDTEAFF.